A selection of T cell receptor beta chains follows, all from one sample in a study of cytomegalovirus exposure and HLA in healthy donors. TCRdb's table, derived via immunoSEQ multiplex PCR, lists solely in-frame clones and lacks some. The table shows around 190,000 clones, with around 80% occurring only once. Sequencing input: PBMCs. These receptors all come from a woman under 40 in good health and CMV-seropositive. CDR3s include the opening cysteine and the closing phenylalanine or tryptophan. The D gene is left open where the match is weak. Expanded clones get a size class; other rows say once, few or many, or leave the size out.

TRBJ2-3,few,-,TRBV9,CASSVDGSTDTQYF,TGTGCCAGCAGCGTAGACGGTAGCACAGATACGCAGTATTTT
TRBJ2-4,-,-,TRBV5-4,CASSPAKNIQYF,TGTGCCAGCAGCCCTGCCAAAAACATTCAGTACTTC
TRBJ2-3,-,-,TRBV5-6,CASSAGDTYKERTDTQYF,TGTGCCAGCAGCGCCGGGGATACCTATAAGGAGCGCACAGATACGCAGTATTTT
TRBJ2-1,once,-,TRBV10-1,CASRSPGQFF,TGCGCCAGCAGGAGCCCCGGGCAGTTCTTC
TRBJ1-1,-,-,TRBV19,CASSIAGSGGTEAFF,TGTGCCAGTAGTATAGCCGGGAGTGGGGGCACTGAAGCTTTCTTT
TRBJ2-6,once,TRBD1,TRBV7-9,CASSRQGAGANVLTF,TGTGCCAGCAGTAGACAGGGGGCAGGGGCCAACGTCCTGACTTTC
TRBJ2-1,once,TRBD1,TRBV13,CASSSDRGYHEQFF,TGTGCCAGCAGCTCGGACAGGGGGTACCATGAGCAGTTCTTC
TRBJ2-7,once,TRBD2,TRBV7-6,CASSLGLPAGPYEQYF,TGTGCCAGCAGCTTAGGGCTTCCAGCGGGACCCTACGAGCAGTACTTC
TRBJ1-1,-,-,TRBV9,CASSPPRGSNEAFF,TGTGCCAGCAGCCCCCCTCGGGGGTCTAATGAAGCTTTCTTT
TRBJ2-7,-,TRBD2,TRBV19,CATSRGTSPSEQYF,TGTGCCACCTCTCGGGGGACTAGCCCTTCCGAGCAGTACTTC
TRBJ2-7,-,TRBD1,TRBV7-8,CASSSLPGQGAYEQYF,TGTGCCAGCAGCTCCCTCCCGGGACAGGGGGCTTACGAGCAGTACTTC
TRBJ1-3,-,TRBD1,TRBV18,CASSPDRSGNTIYF,TGTGCCAGCTCACCGGACAGGTCGGGAAACACCATATATTTT
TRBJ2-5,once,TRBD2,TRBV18,CASSWRSGVLMEETQYF,TGTGCCAGCTCCTGGAGGAGCGGGGTTTTGATGGAGGAGACCCAGTACTTC
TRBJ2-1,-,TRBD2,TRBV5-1,CASSFGAGGYNEQFF,TGCGCCAGCAGCTTTGGAGCGGGGGGGTACAATGAGCAGTTCTTC
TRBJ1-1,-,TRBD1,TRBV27,CASSQQGRTEAFF,TGTGCCAGCAGCCAACAGGGGAGGACTGAAGCTTTCTTT
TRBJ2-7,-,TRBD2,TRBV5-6,CASSTLPGGTSYEQYF,TGTGCCAGCAGCACCCTCCCGGGAGGGACCTCCTACGAGCAGTACTTC
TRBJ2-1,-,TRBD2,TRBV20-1,CSVPIAGVPFF,TGCAGTGTCCCAATAGCGGGAGTACCGTTCTTC
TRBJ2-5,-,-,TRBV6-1,CASSSQGTETQYF,TGTGCCAGCAGTTCGCAGGGGACGGAGACCCAGTACTTC
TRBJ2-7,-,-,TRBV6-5,CASSYSEIGYQYEQYF,TGTGCCAGCAGTTACAGCGAGATAGGATACCAATACGAGCAGTACTTC
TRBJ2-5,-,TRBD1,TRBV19,CASSQQGGETQYF,TGTGCCAGTAGTCAACAGGGGGGAGAGACCCAGTACTTC
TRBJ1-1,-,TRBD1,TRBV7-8,CASSLDRDSPEAFF,TGTGCCAGCAGCTTAGATAGGGACAGCCCGGAAGCTTTCTTT
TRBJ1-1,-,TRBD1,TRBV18,CASSRTGDTEAFF,TGTGCCAGCTCACGAACAGGGGACACTGAAGCTTTCTTT
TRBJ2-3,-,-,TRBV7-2,CASTPTDTQYF,TGTGCCAGCACCCCTACAGATACGCAGTATTTT
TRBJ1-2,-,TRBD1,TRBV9,CASSVERGGRGPLSNYGYTF,TGTGCCAGCAGCGTAGAAAGAGGGGGTAGGGGGCCCCTTTCTAACTATGGCTACACCTTC
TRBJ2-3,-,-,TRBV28,CASPPSRVTDTQYF,TGTGCTTCCCCCCCCTCCCGGGTGACAGATACGCAGTATTTT
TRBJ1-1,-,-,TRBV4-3,CASSQYRGTEAFF,TGCGCCAGCAGCCAGTACCGGGGAACTGAAGCTTTCTTT
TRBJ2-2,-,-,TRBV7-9,CASSRLDTGELFF,TGTGCCAGCAGCCGGCTAGACACCGGGGAGCTGTTTTTT
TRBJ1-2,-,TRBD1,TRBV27,CASSSRDREWYGYTF,TGTGCCAGCAGTTCCCGGGACAGGGAGTGGTATGGCTACACCTTC
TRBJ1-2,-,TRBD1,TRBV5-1,CASSSGQGARYGYTF,TGCGCCAGCAGCTCCGGACAGGGGGCAAGATATGGCTACACCTTC
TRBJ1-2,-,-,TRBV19,CASSMGSNYGYTF,TGTGCCAGTAGTATGGGCAGTAACTATGGCTACACCTTC
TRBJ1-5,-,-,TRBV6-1,CASSGTFNQPQHF,TGTGCCAGCTCCGGGACTTTCAATCAGCCCCAGCATTTT
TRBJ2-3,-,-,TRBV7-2,CASSPWASPGGTDTQYF,TGTGCCAGCAGCCCGTGGGCCAGCCCAGGGGGCACAGATACGCAGTATTTT
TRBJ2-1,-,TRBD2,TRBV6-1,CASSHSGGVDEQFF,TGTGCCAGCAGTCATAGCGGGGGAGTCGATGAGCAGTTCTTC
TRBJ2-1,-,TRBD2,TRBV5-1,CASSPTSGPYNEQFF,TGCGCCAGCAGCCCCACTAGCGGACCCTACAATGAGCAGTTCTTC
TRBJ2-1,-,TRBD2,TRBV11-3,CASSLEKGLAASYNEQFF,TGTGCCAGCAGCTTAGAGAAGGGACTAGCGGCGTCTTACAATGAGCAGTTCTTC
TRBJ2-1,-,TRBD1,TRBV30,CAWSWGTGGNEQFF,TGTGCCTGGAGTTGGGGGACAGGGGGCAATGAGCAGTTCTTC
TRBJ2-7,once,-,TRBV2,CASSEPGQAYEQYF,TGTGCCAGCAGTGAACCGGGACAAGCCTACGAGCAGTACTTC
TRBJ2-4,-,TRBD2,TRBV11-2,CASSFLYRGGNIQYF,TGTGCCAGCAGCTTCCTGTATCGGGGGGGAAACATTCAGTACTTC
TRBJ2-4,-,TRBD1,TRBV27,CASSATGGYPPKNIQYF,TGTGCCAGCAGTGCGACAGGGGGCTATCCTCCCAAAAACATTCAGTACTTC
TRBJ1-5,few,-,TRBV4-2,CASSQGPTGNQPQHF,TGTGCCAGCAGCCAAGGCCCGACAGGTAATCAGCCCCAGCATTTT
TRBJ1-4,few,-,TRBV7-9,CATGQVRGEKLFF,TGTGCCACCGGGCAGGTTCGGGGTGAAAAACTGTTTTTT
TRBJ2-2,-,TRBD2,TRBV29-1,CSVVGGVYSGELFF,TGCAGCGTTGTTGGGGGGGTATATTCCGGGGAGCTGTTTTTT
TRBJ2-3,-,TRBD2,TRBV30,CAWSDLAGRTDTQYF,TGTGCCTGGAGTGATCTAGCGGGACGCACAGATACGCAGTATTTT
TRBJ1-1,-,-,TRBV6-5,CASSPDRTEAFF,TGTGCCAGCAGTCCCGACAGAACTGAAGCTTTCTTT
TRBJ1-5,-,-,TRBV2,CASSVRVGSNQPQHF,TGTGCCAGCAGTGTCCGAGTCGGGAGCAATCAGCCCCAGCATTTT
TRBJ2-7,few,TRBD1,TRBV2,CASNFGQGRYEQYF,TGTGCCAGCAACTTCGGACAGGGGCGCTACGAGCAGTACTTC
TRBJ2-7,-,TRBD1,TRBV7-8,CASSLGSGTGTYEQYF,TGTGCCAGCAGCTTAGGATCCGGGACAGGGACCTACGAGCAGTACTTC
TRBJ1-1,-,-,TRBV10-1,CASSESRGGTEAFF,TGCGCCAGCAGTGAGTCACGGGGAGGCACTGAAGCTTTCTTT
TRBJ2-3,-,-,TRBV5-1,CASSLAGQGTDTQYF,TGCGCCAGCAGCTTGGCAGGGCAGGGCACAGATACGCAGTATTTT
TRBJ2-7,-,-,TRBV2,CASRSLTYEQYF,TGTGCCAGCAGGAGCCTGACCTACGAGCAGTACTTC
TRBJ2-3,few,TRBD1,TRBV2,CASSNQGADTQYF,TGTGCCAGCAGTAATCAGGGGGCCGATACGCAGTATTTT
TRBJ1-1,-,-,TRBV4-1,CASSQPTGNTEAFF,TGCGCCAGCAGCCAACCTACAGGGAACACTGAAGCTTTCTTT
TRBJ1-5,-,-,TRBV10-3,CAISDVQLNQPQHF,TGTGCCATCAGTGATGTACAGCTTAATCAGCCCCAGCATTTT
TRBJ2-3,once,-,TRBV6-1,CASSATTGFRTDTQYF,TGTGCCAGCAGTGCTACCACAGGGTTCAGGACAGATACGCAGTATTTT
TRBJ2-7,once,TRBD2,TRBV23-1,CASSQSGGTGTYEQYF,TGCGCCAGCAGTCAATCGGGGGGGACGGGGACCTACGAGCAGTACTTC